The rows below give T cell receptor beta chains drawn from one sample of a study of T cells in Graves' hyperthyroidism and ophthalmopathy. TCRdb re-called the multiplex PCR reads through MiXCR, storing one row per CDR3 protein. Of about 600,000 distinct CDR3 sequences listed, about a sixth are singletons. Sequenced material: blood. The origin of the receptors is a woman between 40 and 50 years old with Graves' ophthalmopathy. The CDR3 runs from the conserved cysteine through the conserved F or W. D genes are given only for firm matches. Not every row has a clone size; where given, it reads once, few, many or a size class.

v_call	clone_size	d_call	j_call	cdr3_aa	cdr3_nt
TRBV20-1	many	TRBD2	TRBJ2-2	CSARVSGREAGELFF	TGCAGTGCTAGGGTTAGCGGGAGAGAGGCCGGGGAGCTGTTTTTT
TRBV11-2	many	.	TRBJ2-2	CASSARDTGELFF	TGTGCCAGCAGCGCCAGAGATACCGGGGAGCTGTTTTTT
TRBV2	many	.	TRBJ2-6	CASHTDAGSAGANVLTF	TGTGCCAGCCACACGGATGCGGGGTCGGCTGGGGCCAACGTCCTGACTTTC
TRBV27	few	.	TRBJ1-1	CASRTWGEGYTEAFF	TGTGCCAGCAGGACCTGGGGCGAAGGGTACACTGAAGCTTTCTTT
TRBV20-1	many	.	TRBJ2-1	CSAPTDLYNEQFF	TGCAGTGCTCCAACCGACTTATACAATGAGCAGTTCTTC
TRBV5-6	.	TRBD1	TRBJ1-1	CASSLADRATEAFF	TGTGCCAGCAGCTTGGCGGACAGGGCCACTGAAGCTTTCTTT
TRBV2	.	TRBD1	TRBJ1-1	CASRGQGIVGTEAFF	TGTGCCAGCAGGGGACAGGGAATTGTGGGCACTGAAGCTTTCTTT
TRBV30	many	TRBD2	TRBJ2-7	CAWRDSTSVYYQAYEQYF	TGTGCCTGGAGAGACTCGACTAGCGTTTACTACCAAGCCTACGAGCAGTACTTC
TRBV4-1	.	TRBD2	TRBJ2-1	CASSQRAGGYNEQFF	TGCGCCAGCAGCCAGAGAGCGGGGGGGTACAATGAGCAGTTCTTC
TRBV28	many	TRBD2	TRBJ2-7	CASSLGLAGGRSFSYEQYF	TGTGCCAGCAGTTTAGGGTTAGCGGGGGGCCGGTCCTTTTCCTACGAGCAGTACTTC
TRBV7-9	many	TRBD1	TRBJ1-4	CASSPRGQANEKLFF	TGTGCCAGCAGCCCAAGGGGGCAGGCTAATGAAAAACTGTTTTTT
TRBV29-1	few	TRBD2	TRBJ2-1	CSAYSGSYNEQFF	TGCAGCGCCTATAGCGGGAGCTACAATGAGCAGTTCTTC
TRBV5-1	.	TRBD2	TRBJ2-1	CASSLAVGGSSYNEQFF	TGCGCCAGCAGCTTGGCCGTAGGCGGGAGCTCCTACAATGAGCAGTTCTTC
TRBV5-1	.	.	TRBJ2-1	CASSSRDFSYNEQFF	TGCGCCAGCAGCTCCCGGGACTTCTCCTACAATGAGCAGTTCTTC
TRBV7-2	many	TRBD2	TRBJ2-3	CASSLSLFWSSGGATDTQYF	TGTGCCAGCAGCTTATCCCTCTTTTGGTCTAGCGGGGGAGCCACAGATACGCAGTATTTT
TRBV6-4	many	TRBD1	TRBJ2-3	CASSDSTGQGADTQYF	TGTGCCAGCAGTGACTCGACGGGACAGGGGGCAGATACGCAGTATTTT
TRBV28	many	TRBD2	TRBJ2-3	CASSPAHLAGVGDTQYF	TGTGCCAGCAGCCCCGCCCACCTAGCGGGTGTGGGAGATACGCAGTATTTT
TRBV28	.	TRBD1	TRBJ2-7	CASSSPGGWNEQYF	TGTGCCAGCAGCTCCCCAGGGGGTTGGAACGAGCAGTACTTC
TRBV28	many	.	TRBJ1-2	CASSTFDRLTNYGYTF	TGTGCCAGCAGTACCTTCGACAGGCTAACTAACTATGGCTACACCTTC
TRBV2	few	TRBD1	TRBJ1-5	CASSAGGGESQPQHF	TGTGCCAGCAGTGCGGGAGGGGGCGAGAGTCAGCCCCAGCATTTT
TRBV5-1	few	.	TRBJ2-2	CASSLSAMVPGELFF	TGCGCCAGCAGCTTGTCGGCAATGGTACCCGGGGAGCTGTTTTTT
TRBV5-1	many	.	TRBJ2-7	CASSWGTPDEQYF	TGCGCCAGCAGCTGGGGGACCCCGGACGAGCAGTACTTC
TRBV5-1	many	.	TRBJ2-2	CASETGGALDGELFF	TGCGCCAGTGAGACGGGCGGAGCCTTGGACGGGGAGCTGTTTTTT
TRBV20-1	many	TRBD2	TRBJ2-3	CSAKRLAGPDTQYF	TGCAGTGCTAAGAGGCTAGCGGGGCCAGATACGCAGTATTTT